The clone carrying this TCR beta chain was observed a single time. Profiling relied on immunoSEQ multiplex PCR, and the TCRdb table lists in-frame clones only, not all of them. The data contain 4,000 to 6,000 clones, about 94% of them singletons. These data come from a study of tumor T cells in aggressive B-cell lymphoma. The CDR3 contains 15 residues. Trimming left V 4 bases short and J 4 bases short, with 18 bases between. From germline, CDR1 is SGHRS and CDR2 YFSETQ. This chain uses TRBV5-1 with TRBJ2-7; the D gene is possibly TRBD1 (6 bases). The sequence derives from an adult with diffuse large B cell lymphoma. Material for sequencing was tumor tissue. CDR3 DNA: TGCGCCAGCAGCCCCCCGGGACAAGCACTTTACGAGCAGTACTTC. This codes for CASSPPGQALYEQYF.